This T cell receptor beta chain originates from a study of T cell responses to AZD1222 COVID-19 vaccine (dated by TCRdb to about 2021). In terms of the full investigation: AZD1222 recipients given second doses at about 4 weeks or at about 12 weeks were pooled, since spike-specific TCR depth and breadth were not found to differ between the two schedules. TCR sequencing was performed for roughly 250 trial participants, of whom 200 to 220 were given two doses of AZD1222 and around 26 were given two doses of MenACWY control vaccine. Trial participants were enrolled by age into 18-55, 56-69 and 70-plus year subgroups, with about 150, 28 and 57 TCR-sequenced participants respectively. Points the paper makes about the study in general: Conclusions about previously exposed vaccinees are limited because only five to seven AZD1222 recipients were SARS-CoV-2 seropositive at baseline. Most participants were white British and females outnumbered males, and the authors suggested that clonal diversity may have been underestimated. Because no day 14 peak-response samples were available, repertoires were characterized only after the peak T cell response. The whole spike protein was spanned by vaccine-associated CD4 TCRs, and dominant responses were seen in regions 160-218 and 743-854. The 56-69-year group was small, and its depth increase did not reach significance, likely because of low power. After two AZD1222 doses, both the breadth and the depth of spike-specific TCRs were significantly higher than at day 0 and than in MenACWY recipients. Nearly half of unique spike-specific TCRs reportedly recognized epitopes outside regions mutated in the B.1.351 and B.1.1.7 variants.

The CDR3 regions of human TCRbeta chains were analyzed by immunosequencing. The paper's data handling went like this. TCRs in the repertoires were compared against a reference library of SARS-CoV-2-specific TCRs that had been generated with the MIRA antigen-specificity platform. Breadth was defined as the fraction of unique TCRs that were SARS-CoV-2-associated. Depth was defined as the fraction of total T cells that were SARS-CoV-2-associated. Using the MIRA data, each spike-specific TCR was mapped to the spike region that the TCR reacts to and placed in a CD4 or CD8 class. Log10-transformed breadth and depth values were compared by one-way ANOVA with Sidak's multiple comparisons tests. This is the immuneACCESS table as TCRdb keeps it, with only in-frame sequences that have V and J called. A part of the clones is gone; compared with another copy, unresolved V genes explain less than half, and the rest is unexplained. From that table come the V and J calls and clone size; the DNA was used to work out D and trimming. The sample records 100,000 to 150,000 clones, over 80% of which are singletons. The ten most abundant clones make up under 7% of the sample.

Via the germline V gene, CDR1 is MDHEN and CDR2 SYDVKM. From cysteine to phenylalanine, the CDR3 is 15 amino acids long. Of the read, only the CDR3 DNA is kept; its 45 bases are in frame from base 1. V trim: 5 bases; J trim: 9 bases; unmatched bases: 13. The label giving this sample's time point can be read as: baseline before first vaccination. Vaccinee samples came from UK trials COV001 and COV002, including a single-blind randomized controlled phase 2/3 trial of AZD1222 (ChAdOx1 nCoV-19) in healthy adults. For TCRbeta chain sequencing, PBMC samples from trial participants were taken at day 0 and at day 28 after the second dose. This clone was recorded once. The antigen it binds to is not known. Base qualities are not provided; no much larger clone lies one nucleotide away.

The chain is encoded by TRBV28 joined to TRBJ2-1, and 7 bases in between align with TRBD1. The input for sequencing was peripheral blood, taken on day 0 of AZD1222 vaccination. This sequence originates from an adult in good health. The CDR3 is CASSAVDRASGEQFF. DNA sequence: TGTGCCAGCAGTGCCGTAGACAGGGCCTCAGGTGAGCAGTTCTTC.